These 25 T cell receptor beta chains came from one sample sequenced in a study of CD8 T cells in ankylosing spondylitis. TCRdb passed the 5' RACE reads through MiXCR, listing each CDR3 protein once. The sample lists roughly 250,000 distinct CDR3 sequences; approximately 9% were seen once. The sample consisted of blood, either unsorted or a sorted T cell fraction (not recorded which). Every receptor here comes from a male donor with ankylosing spondylitis or in good health (not recorded which).

The genes are TRBV30 and TRBJ2-3; TRBD1 matches 8 bases. Germline V lookup: CDR1 GTSNPN, CDR2 SVGIG (reference sequence). The J segment lost 1 base and the V segment lost 2 bases, leaving 2 bases of the junction unmatched. The CDR3 runs to 14 residues. CDR3 region: CAWSLGQGTDTQYF. The CDR3 nucleotides read TGTGCCTGGAGTCTGGGACAGGGCACAGATACGCAGTATTTT. Filled out from reference TRBV30 and TRBJ2-3, the complete variable domain reads SQTIHQWPATLVQPVGSPLSLECTVEGTSNPNLYWYRQAAGRGLQLLFYSVGIGQISSEVPQNLSASRPQDRQFILSSKKLLLSDSGFYLCAWSLGQGTDTQYFGPGTRLTVL.

This clonotype was seen at least ten times. The chain has TRBV29-1 and TRBJ1-2; no firm D call. The CDR3 contains 13 residues. The germline V and J ends were trimmed by 7 bases and 3 bases, with 15 bases remaining between them. Per germline, CDR1 SQVTM and CDR2 ANQGSEA. CDR3 protein: CSATLGNHYGYTF. CDR3 DNA: TGCAGCGCTACTCTTGGGAACCACTATGGCTACACCTTC.

Many counts were recorded for this clonotype. V usage is TRBV20-1 and J usage is TRBJ2-1; unclear D gene. The CDR3 sequence is 14 residues long. Trimming removed 4 bases at V and 0 bases at J, with 10 bases between. Per germline, CDR1 DFQATT and CDR2 SNEGSKA (reference sequence). This chain's CDR3 is CSAIPIGSYNEQFF. The CDR3 DNA is TGCAGTGCTATTCCGATAGGCTCCTACAATGAGCAGTTCTTC.

This clonotype was detected a few times. The chain employs TRBV7-9 and TRBJ2-7; the D gene is possibly TRBD2 (6 bases). V was trimmed by 5 bases and J by 4 bases, leaving 12 bases between them. The CDR3 spans 13 residues. From germline, CDR1 is SEHNR and CDR2 FQNEAQ (reference sequence). The CDR3 DNA follows: TGTGCCAGCAGCACCGTGGAGGGGTACGAGCAGTACTTC. This gives the protein CASSTVEGYEQYF.

The chain recombines TRBV6-5 with TRBJ2-3, with 8 bases fitting TRBD2. Germline-derived CDR1 and CDR2 are MNHEY and SVGAGI. After removal of 2 bases from V and 2 bases from J, the junction contained 6 bases not matched to a gene. The CDR3 contains 16 residues. This CDR3 reads CASSYGSGTNTDTQYF. As DNA, the CDR3 is TGTGCCAGCAGTTACGGTAGCGGGACAAACACAGATACGCAGTATTTT.

In this sample, this clonotype turned up a few times. CDR3 protein: CSASRTGWTTEAFF. The CDR3 DNA follows: TGCAGTGCTAGCAGGACAGGGTGGACCACTGAAGCTTTCTTT. The chain is built from TRBV20-1 and TRBJ1-1; TRBD1 matches at 8 bases. With V trimmed by 3 bases and J by 4 bases, 7 bases remained unmatched. Germline V gene data show CDR1 as DFQATT and CDR2 as SNEGSKA (reference sequence). The CDR3 sequence is 14 residues long.

A word on this clonotype: A clone one base away is much larger, so this may be a read error. V gene TRBV6-1 combines with J gene TRBJ2-3, with a weak D call TRBD1 (6 bases). This CDR3 is built from 18 residues. CDR1 and CDR2 from the germline V gene are MNHNS and SASEGT. Trimming cost V 1 base and J 1 base, with 18 bases left between them. In DNA form, the CDR3 reads TGTGCCAGCAGTGAAGATAGGGGGTTGAACGGAGGCACAGATACGCAGTATTTT. Its translation is CASSEDRGLNGGTDTQYF.

This clonotype was seen at least ten times. The chain uses TRBV12-3 or TRBV12-4 and TRBJ1-1; D is undetermined. V lost 5 bases to trimming and J lost 1 base, with 14 bases between them. The CDR3 runs 15 residues. The CDR3 nucleotides read TGTGCCAGCAGTCTCGCAAGGATGAGGAACACTGAAGCTTTCTTT. It codes for CASSLARMRNTEAFF.

This clonotype was recorded many times. The chain uses TRBV6-5 and TRBJ1-2, with D unclear. The germline V gene encodes CDR1 MNHEY and CDR2 SVGAGI. Trimming shortened V by 7 bases and J by 0 bases, and 3 bases separated the two germline ends. The CDR3 is 11 residues long. The CDR3 reads CASKANYGYTF. CDR3 sequence (DNA): TGTGCCAGCAAGGCTAACTATGGCTACACCTTC.

This clonotype was counted a few times. The chain has TRBV10-3 and TRBJ2-3; D not certain. The CDR3 covers 15 residues. Germline loops: CDR1 ENHRY, CDR2 SYGVKD. The V end was cut by 3 bases, the J end by 0 bases, with 10 bases between. CDR3 amino acids: CAISDSTASTDTQYF. In DNA, the CDR3 is TGTGCCATCAGTGATTCAACTGCTAGCACAGATACGCAGTATTTT.

This clonotype occurred many times. The rearrangement joins TRBV20-1 to TRBJ2-3, with D uncertain. There are 14 residues in the CDR3. Germline loops: CDR1 DFQATT, CDR2 SNEGSKA (reference sequence). Trimming took off 1 base at V and 2 bases at J, with 10 bases between the two ends. The CDR3 reads CSARGPFPTDTQYF. The CDR3 DNA is TGCAGTGCTAGAGGGCCGTTCCCCACAGATACGCAGTATTTT.

This clonotype was seen ten or more times. The chain has TRBV5-1 and TRBJ2-3, with TRBD2 matching 8 bases. CDR3 size: 15 residues. Germline V gives CDR1 SGHRS, CDR2 YFSETQ. Trimming removed 2 bases from V and 6 bases from J; junction bases left unmatched: 8. Here the CDR3 reads CASSLAGATADTQYF. CDR3 coding DNA: TGCGCCAGCAGCTTAGCGGGGGCTACCGCGGATACGCAGTATTTT.

This clonotype was observed at least ten times. The chain combines TRBV24-1 with TRBJ1-2; D possibly corresponds to TRBD1 (5 bases). This CDR3 has 12 amino acids. V was cut by 9 bases and J by 7 bases, with 14 bases left in between. Germline V gene lookup returns CDR1 KGHDR and CDR2 SFDVKD. The DNA of the CDR3 is TGTGCCACCGGAGGGCCGGACATTGGCTACACCTTC. Translation gives CATGGPDIGYTF.

This rearrangement joins TRBV2 to TRBJ2-2; possible D gene TRBD2, 5 bases. V was cut by 7 bases and J by 4 bases, with 16 bases left in between. Germline CDR1 and CDR2: SNHLY and FYNNEI. This CDR3 is built from 15 residues. In DNA form, the CDR3 reads TGTGCCAGCACCTCTAGCTGGCAGACCACCGGGGAGCTGTTTTTT. The encoded protein is CASTSSWQTTGELFF.

The chain has TRBV7-8 and TRBJ2-5, with D maybe TRBD2 (6 bases). The CDR3 sequence is 11 residues long. Trimming pared 7 bases from V and 5 bases from J, leaving 8 bases between. The germline V gene has CDR1 SGHVS and CDR2 FQNEAQ. The CDR3 DNA reads TGTGCCAGCAATGGAGGGGAGACCCAGTACTTC. This encodes CASNGGETQYF.

This clonotype has ten or more counts. V and J are TRBV6-1 and TRBJ1-1; weak D call: TRBD1 (6 bases). The length of the CDR3 is 13 residues. V was cut by 6 bases and J by 4 bases, with 12 bases left in between. CDR1 and CDR2 from the germline V gene are MNHNS and SASEGT. For the CDR3, the DNA is TGTGCCAGCAGCCTCGGGGGGGCCACTGAAGCTTTCTTT. Its translation is CASSLGGATEAFF.

There are many counts of this clonotype. The genes are TRBV20-1 and TRBJ2-3; the match to TRBD2 covers 9 bases. V shed 1 base and J 4 bases; nucleotides not matched to a gene: 21. The germline CDR1 and CDR2 sequences are DFQATT and SNEGSKA (reference sequence). The CDR3 totals 20 residues. Here the CDR3 reads CSARGNSGSTSLMGADTQYF. The CDR3 bases are TGCAGTGCTAGAGGGAATAGCGGGAGCACTAGTCTGATGGGCGCAGATACGCAGTATTTT.

V usage is TRBV4-3 and J usage is TRBJ2-1; 16 bases agree with TRBD2. V was pared by 4 bases and J by 7 bases, with 7 bases of the junction left unmatched. The CDR3 loop spans 17 amino acids. CDR1 LGHNA and CDR2 YSLEER come from the germline V gene. The CDR3 DNA follows: TGCGCCAGCAGCCCGGGACTAGCGGGGGGGCCCGAAAATGAGCAGTTCTTC. It is translated as CASSPGLAGGPENEQFF.

The rearrangement joins TRBV20-1 to TRBJ2-5; TRBD1 might be the D (5 bases). The germline V and J ends were trimmed by 7 bases and 2 bases, with 14 bases remaining between them. The CDR3 has 13 amino acids. Germline CDR1 reads DFQATT; CDR2 reads SNEGSKA (reference sequence). This chain's CDR3 is CSGGYGLQETQYF. The CDR3 DNA is TGCAGTGGGGGCTACGGCTTACAAGAGACCCAGTACTTC.

This clonotype was observed a handful of times. The chain employs TRBV20-1 and TRBJ1-6, with unresolved D. CDR3 length: 17 amino acids. The V gene lost 4 bases and the J gene lost 0 bases, with 16 bases spanning the gap. CDR1 is DFQATT and CDR2 is SNEGSKA in the germline V gene (reference sequence). CDR3 loop: CSAIGLSRSSYNSPLHF. CDR3 in DNA: TGCAGTGCTATTGGACTGTCGAGAAGCTCCTATAATTCACCCCTCCACTTT.

This clonotype was recorded once. The rearrangement uses TRBV25-1 and TRBJ1-4, with D perhaps matching TRBD1 (6 bases). Trimming stripped 11 bases from V and 6 bases from J, with 19 bases between. The CDR3 spans 14 residues. CDR1 MGHDK and CDR2 SYGVNS come from the germline V gene. In DNA form, the CDR3 reads TGTGCCGTAGGGAAGGGGGGAGAGCATGAAAAACTGTTTTTT. Amino acids: CAVGKGGEHEKLFF.

In its sample, this clonotype was seen many times. This sequence joins TRBV24-1 and TRBJ2-7, with TRBD1 as a possible D gene (6 bases). Germline V gives CDR1 KGHDR, CDR2 SFDVKD. This CDR3 comprises 16 residues. V was trimmed by 9 bases and J by 1 base, leaving 21 bases between them. The CDR3 nucleotides read TGTGCCACCGGAGCCCCGGTGGGGACATCTTCCTACGAGCAGTACTTC. Its translation: CATGAPVGTSSYEQYF.

Worth noting for this clonotype: A much larger clone differs by one base, so this may be a read error. The chain uses TRBV6-1 and TRBJ1-3; TRBD1 aligns across 7 bases. V dropped 7 bases and J dropped 9; count of bases not matched to a gene: 9. CDR3 size: 13 residues. The germline gives CDR1 MNHNS, CDR2 SASEGT. CDR3 sequence (DNA): TGTGCCAGCAAAGGACAGGAGGAGGCCACCATATATTTT. Amino acid sequence: CASKGQEEATIYF.

V gene TRBV5-1 combines with J gene TRBJ2-1, with a possible D match to TRBD2 (6 bases). The V end was cut by 4 bases, the J end by 9 bases, with 14 bases between. The CDR3 totals 13 residues. Germline V gene lookup returns CDR1 SGHRS and CDR2 YFSETQ. CDR3 residues: CASSRGSSGEQFF. The CDR3 nucleotides read TGCGCCAGCAGCCGGGGGAGCTCCGGTGAGCAGTTCTTC.

The table lists this clonotype with many counts. In DNA, the CDR3 is TGCAGTGCTTTTCGGACAGGGGAGAACACTGAAGCTTTCTTT. This gives the protein CSAFRTGENTEAFF. The chain links TRBV20-1 to TRBJ1-1; 9 nucleotides match TRBD1. This CDR3 spans 14 amino acids. Germline-derived CDR1 and CDR2 are DFQATT and SNEGSKA (reference sequence). The ends lost 5 bases at V and 1 base at J; junction bases unmatched: 5.